The text below deals with one T cell receptor beta chain. The sample comes from a study of blood T cell repertoires in COVID-19. Sequencing used immunoSEQ multiplex PCR; TCRdb keeps in-frame clones, though not all of them. The profile shows under 300,000 clones, approximately 80% of them singletons. The V end was cut by 6 bases, the J end by 0 bases, with 6 bases between. CDR1 and CDR2 from the germline V gene are MDHEN and SYDVKM. This CDR3 is built from 13 residues. V and J are TRBV28 and TRBJ1-5; D is uncertain. Sequencing was performed on peripheral blood. The TCR sequence derives from a woman aged 55-69 years with active or convalescent COVID-19. The CDR3 sequence: CASRRFSNQPQHF. The CDR3, as DNA: TGTGCCAGCAGACGGTTTAGCAATCAGCCCCAGCATTTT.